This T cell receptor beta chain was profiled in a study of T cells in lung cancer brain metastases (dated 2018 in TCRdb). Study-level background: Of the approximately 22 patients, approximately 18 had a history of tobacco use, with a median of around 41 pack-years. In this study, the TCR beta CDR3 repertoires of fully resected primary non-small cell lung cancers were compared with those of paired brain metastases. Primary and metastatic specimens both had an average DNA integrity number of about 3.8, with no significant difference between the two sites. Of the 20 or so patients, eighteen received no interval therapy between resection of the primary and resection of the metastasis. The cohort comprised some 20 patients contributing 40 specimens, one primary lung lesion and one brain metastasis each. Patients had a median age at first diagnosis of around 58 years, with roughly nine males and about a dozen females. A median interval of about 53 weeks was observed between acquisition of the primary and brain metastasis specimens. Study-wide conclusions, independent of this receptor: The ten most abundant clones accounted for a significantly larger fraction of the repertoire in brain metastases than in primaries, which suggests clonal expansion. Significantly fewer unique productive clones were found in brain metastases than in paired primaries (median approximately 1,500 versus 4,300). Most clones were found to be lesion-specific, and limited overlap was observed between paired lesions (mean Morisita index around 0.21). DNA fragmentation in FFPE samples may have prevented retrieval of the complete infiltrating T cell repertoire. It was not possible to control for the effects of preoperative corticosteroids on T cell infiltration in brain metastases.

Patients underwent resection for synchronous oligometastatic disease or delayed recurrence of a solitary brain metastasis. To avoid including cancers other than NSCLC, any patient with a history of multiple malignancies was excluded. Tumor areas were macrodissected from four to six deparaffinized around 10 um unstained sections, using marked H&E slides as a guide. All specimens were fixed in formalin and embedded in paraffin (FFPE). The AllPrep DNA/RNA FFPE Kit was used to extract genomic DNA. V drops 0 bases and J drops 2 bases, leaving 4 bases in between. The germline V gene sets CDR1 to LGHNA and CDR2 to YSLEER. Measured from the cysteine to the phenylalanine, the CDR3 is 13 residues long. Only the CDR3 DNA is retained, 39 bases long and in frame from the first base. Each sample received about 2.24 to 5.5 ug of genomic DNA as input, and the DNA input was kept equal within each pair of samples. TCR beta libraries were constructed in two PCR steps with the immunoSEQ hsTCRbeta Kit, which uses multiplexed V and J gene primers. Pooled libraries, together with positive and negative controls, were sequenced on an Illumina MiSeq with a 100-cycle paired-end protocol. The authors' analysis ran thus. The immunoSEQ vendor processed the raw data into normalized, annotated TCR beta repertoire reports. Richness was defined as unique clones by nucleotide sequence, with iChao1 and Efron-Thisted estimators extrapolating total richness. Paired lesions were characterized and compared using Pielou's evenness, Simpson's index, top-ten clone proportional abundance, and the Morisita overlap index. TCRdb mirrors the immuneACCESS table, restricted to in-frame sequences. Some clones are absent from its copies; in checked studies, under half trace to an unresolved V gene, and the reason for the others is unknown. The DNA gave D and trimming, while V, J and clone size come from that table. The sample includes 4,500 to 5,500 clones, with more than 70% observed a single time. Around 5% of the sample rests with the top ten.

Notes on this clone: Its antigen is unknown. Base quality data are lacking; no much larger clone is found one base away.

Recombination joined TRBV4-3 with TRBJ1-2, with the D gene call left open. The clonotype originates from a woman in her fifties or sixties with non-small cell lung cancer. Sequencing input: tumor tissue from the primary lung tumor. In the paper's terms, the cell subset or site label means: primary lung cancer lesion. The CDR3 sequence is CASSQDRNYGYTF. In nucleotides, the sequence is TGCGCCAGCAGCCAAGATAGAAACTATGGCTACACCTTC.